Sequencing of this T cell receptor beta chain was carried out in a study of T-cell reconstitution after alpha-beta-depleted transplantation in children. Note on this clonotype: The target antigen is unknown.

Study-wide results and caveats: Newly produced T cells mostly accounted for T-cell counts and diversity one year post-transplant. After transplant, high TCRbeta diversity at day 60 in some patients arose from surviving recipient T cells and thymic progenitors. Several hundred rapidly expanded clones from non-depleted graft cells reportedly supplied alpha-beta T cells about two months post-transplant.

CDR3 length: 13 residues. The V gene end was trimmed by 3 bases and the J gene end by 3 bases; junction bases not matched to a gene: 3. The V gene's germline CDR1 is GTSNPN and CDR2 SVGIG (reference sequence). Unique molecular identifiers were incorporated into the prepared TCRbeta library. TCRdb processed the PCR reads anew with MiXCR; each CDR3 protein has one entry. The table records 250,000 or so distinct CDR3 sequences, 20% to 30% of them present only once. This chain joins TRBV30 and TRBJ2-7, with 9 nucleotides matching TRBD1. The TCR originated in a female patient aged 2 to 10 who had a stem cell transplant for congenital amegakaryocytic thrombocytopenia, so the T cells may come from the graft donor. Source: PBMCs, mostly from graft donor cells, taken 360 days after TCRalphabeta/CD19-depleted stem cell transplant. The CDR3 protein is CAWRKTGGYEQYF. DNA for the CDR3: TGTGCCTGGAGGAAGACAGGGGGCTACGAGCAGTACTTC.